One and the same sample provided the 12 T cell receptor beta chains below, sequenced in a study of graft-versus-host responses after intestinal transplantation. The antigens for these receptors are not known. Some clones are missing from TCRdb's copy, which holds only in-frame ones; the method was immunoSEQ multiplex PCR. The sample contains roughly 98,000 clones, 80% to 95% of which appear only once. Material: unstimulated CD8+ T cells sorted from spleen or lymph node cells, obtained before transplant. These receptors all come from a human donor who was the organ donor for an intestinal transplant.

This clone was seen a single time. CDR3 DNA sequence: TGTGCCAGCAGTTCCCAGAGACCCTCTGGGCTCATCTATGGCTACACCTTC. Translated: CASSSQRPSGLIYGYTF. The rearrangement joins TRBV27 to TRBJ1-2; D is ambiguous. CDR1 and CDR2 (germline): MNHEY, SMNVEV (reference sequence). The V gene lost 4 bases and the J gene lost 4 bases, with 22 bases spanning the gap. The CDR3 sequence is 17 residues long.

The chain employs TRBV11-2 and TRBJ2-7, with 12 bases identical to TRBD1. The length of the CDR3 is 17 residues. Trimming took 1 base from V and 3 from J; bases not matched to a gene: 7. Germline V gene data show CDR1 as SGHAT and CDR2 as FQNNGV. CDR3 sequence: CASSLVSGTGGFYEQYF. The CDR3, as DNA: TGTGCCAGCAGCTTAGTGTCGGGGACAGGGGGCTTCTACGAGCAGTACTTC.

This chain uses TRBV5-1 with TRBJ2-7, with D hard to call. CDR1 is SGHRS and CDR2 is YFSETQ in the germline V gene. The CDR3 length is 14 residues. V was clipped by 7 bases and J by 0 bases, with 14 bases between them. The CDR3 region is CASSVSISSYEQYF. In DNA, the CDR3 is TGCGCCAGCTCCGTATCGATCAGCTCCTACGAGCAGTACTTC.

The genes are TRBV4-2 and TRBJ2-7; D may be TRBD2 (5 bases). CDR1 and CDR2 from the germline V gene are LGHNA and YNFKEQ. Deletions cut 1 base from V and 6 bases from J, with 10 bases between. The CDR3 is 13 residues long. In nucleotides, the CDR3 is TGTGCCAGCAGCCAAGTGGAGGAAGCCGAGCAGTACTTC. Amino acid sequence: CASSQVEEAEQYF.

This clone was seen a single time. This CDR3 reads CAHSWAGQNEKLFF. The CDR3 region has the DNA TGTGCCCACTCGTGGGCGGGACAGAATGAAAAACTGTTTTTT. The chain has TRBV6-6 and TRBJ1-4, with 7 bases matching TRBD1. The V segment lost 11 bases and the J segment 5 bases; nucleotides outside the gene matches: 11. The V gene's germline CDR1 is MNHNY and CDR2 SVGAGI (reference sequence). The CDR3 is 14 residues long.

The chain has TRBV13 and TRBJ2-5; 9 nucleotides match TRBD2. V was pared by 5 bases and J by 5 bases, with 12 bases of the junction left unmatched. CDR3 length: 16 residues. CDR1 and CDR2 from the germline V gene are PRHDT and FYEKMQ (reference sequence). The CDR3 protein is CASSPLSGRRGETQYF. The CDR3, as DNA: TGTGCCAGCAGCCCCCTAAGCGGGAGGAGGGGGGAGACCCAGTACTTC. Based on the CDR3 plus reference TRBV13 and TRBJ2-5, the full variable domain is AAGVIQSPRHLIKEKRETATLKCYPIPRHDTVYWYQQGPGQDPQFLISFYEKMQSDKGSIPDRFSAQQFSDYHSELNMSSLELGDSALYFCASSPLSGRRGETQYFGPGTRLLVL.

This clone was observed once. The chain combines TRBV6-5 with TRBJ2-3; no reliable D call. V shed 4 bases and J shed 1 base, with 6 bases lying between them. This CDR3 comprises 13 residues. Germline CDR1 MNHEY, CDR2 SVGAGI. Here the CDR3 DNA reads TGTGCCAGCAGTTCAGAAGGCACAGATACGCAGTATTTT. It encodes CASSSEGTDTQYF.

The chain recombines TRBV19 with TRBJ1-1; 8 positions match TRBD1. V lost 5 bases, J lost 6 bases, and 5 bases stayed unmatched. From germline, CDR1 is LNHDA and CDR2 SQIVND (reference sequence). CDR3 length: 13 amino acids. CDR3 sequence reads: CASSLRTGSEAFF. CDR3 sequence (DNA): TGTGCCAGTAGTCTACGGACAGGGTCTGAAGCTTTCTTT.

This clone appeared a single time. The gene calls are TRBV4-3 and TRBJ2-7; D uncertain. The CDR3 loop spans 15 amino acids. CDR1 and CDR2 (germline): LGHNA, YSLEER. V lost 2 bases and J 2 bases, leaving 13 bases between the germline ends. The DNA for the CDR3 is TGCGCCAGCAGCCAAACCTTTACCCCGGCCTACGAGCAGTACTTC. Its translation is CASSQTFTPAYEQYF.

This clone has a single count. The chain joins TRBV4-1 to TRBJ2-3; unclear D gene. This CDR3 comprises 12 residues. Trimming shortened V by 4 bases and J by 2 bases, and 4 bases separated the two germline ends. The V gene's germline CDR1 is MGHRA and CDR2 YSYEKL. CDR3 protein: CASSLNTDTQYF. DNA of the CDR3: TGCGCCAGCAGCCTCAACACAGATACGCAGTATTTT.

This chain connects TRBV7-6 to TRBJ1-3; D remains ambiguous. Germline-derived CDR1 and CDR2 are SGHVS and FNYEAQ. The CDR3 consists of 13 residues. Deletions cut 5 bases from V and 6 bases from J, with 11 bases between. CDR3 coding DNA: TGTGCCAGCAGCCGAGGAACTGTAAACACCATATATTTT. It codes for CASSRGTVNTIYF.

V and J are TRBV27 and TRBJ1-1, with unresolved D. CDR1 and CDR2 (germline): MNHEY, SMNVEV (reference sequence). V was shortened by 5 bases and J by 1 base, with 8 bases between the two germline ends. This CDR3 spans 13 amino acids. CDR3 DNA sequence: TGTGCCAGCAGTCCGCAGAAGAACACTGAAGCTTTCTTT. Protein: CASSPQKNTEAFF.